The clone carrying this T cell receptor beta chain was counted a few times. What it binds is unknown. This entry comes from a study of identical twins. Germline V gene data show CDR1 as MGHRA and CDR2 as YSYEKL. The trim removed 4 bases at V and 7 bases at J, leaving 1 base unmatched. The CDR3 is 14 amino acids. Donors were all healthy Caucasians. Study findings and constraints: Memory repertoires lacked the insertion deficit that abundant cord blood beta clonotypes showed.

TCRdb called the 5' RACE reads again in MiXCR, with one record for every CDR3 protein. Among some 300,000 distinct CDR3 sequences listed, 9% to 15% were seen once. This sample also belongs to another study, concerning yellow fever vaccine responses in identical twins.

This chain links TRBV4-1 with TRBJ2-1, with TRBD2 identical over 13 bases. Sequenced input: CD8+ T cells sorted from blood. The TCR comes from a woman between 18 and 29 years old in good health. This CDR3 reads CASSRTSGSNEQFF. The CDR3, as DNA: TGCGCCAGCAGCCGGACTAGCGGGAGTAATGAGCAGTTCTTC.